The 17 T cell receptor beta chains presented below share a single source sample, sequenced in a study of identical twins. MiXCR, run by TCRdb on the 5' RACE reads, gives a single entry per CDR3 protein. The table includes hundreds of thousands of distinct CDR3 sequences, 8.6% detected once. This same sample was also part of a study on yellow fever vaccine responses in identical twins.

The source material was PBMCs. The receptor source for this set is a woman aged 18-35 years in good health.

The V call is TRBV5-8, the J call TRBJ2-4; D gene uncertain. Germline-derived CDR1 and CDR2 are SGHTS and YDEGEE. The CDR3 covers 11 residues. The V end lost 9 bases, the J end lost 7 bases, and 11 bases lay between the germline ends. The CDR3 spells CATIIGNIQYF. Here the CDR3 DNA reads TGTGCCACTATAATCGGGAACATTCAGTACTTC.

This clonotype was detected many times. J is TRBJ2-1 and V is TRBV19, with 10 bases that match TRBD2. CDR3 size: 15 residues. Losses at the gene ends were 5 bases for V and 4 bases for J; bases not matched to a gene: 5. In germline, CDR1 is LNHDA, CDR2 SQIVND (reference sequence). This CDR3 reads CASSVTSGQYNEQFF. The CDR3 DNA reads as TGTGCCAGTAGTGTGACTAGCGGGCAGTACAATGAGCAGTTCTTC.

The gene calls are TRBV3-1 and TRBJ2-4; D gene ambiguous. This CDR3 is 14 amino acids long. The germline CDR1 and CDR2 sequences are LGHDT and YNNKEL (reference sequence). Trimming pared 1 base from V and 6 bases from J, leaving 10 bases between. The CDR3 here is CASSQVLASNIQYF. Written as DNA, the CDR3 is TGTGCCAGCAGCCAAGTGTTAGCTTCAAACATTCAGTACTTC.

This clonotype was seen a few times. The J gene is TRBJ2-5, the V gene TRBV29-1; D perhaps matches TRBD1 (6 bases). The V gene lost 4 bases and the J gene lost 5 bases, with 17 bases spanning the gap. Germline CDR1 is SQVTM and CDR2 is ANQGSEA. The CDR3 is 14 amino acids. CDR3: CSVGRGFGWETQYF. CDR3 in DNA: TGCAGCGTTGGTAGGGGGTTTGGTTGGGAGACCCAGTACTTC.

This chain joins TRBV6-2 or TRBV6-3 and TRBJ2-5; TRBD2 aligns across 8 bases. The junction had 12 bases not matched to a gene; V was cut back by 2 bases and J by 4 bases. The CDR3 length is 17 residues. Germline lookup yields CDR1 MNHEY and CDR2 SVGEGT. The CDR3 sequence: CASSYTSSGRSAETQYF. The CDR3 DNA is TGTGCCAGCAGTTACACCTCGAGCGGGAGAAGCGCAGAGACCCAGTACTTC.

The V gene is TRBV20-1, the J gene TRBJ2-7; D remains unclear. Trimming cost V 0 bases and J 6 bases, with 15 bases left between them. CDR3 length equals 14 residues. Germline V lookup: CDR1 DFQATT, CDR2 SNEGSKA (reference sequence). CDR3 DNA: TGCAGTGCTAGAGACATCCAGTCTCCATCCGAGCAGTACTTC. Translation: CSARDIQSPSEQYF.

This clonotype occurred a few times. The V gene is TRBV2, the J gene TRBJ2-1, with D possibly being TRBD2 (6 bases). The closer fit of TRBJ2-7 to the DNA end suggests the J call may be wrong. This CDR3 has 16 residues. The germline V gene has CDR1 SNHLY and CDR2 FYNNEI. DNA for the CDR3: TGTGCCAGCAGTGAAGGGGGCGGGACCTCCTACAATGAGCAGTACTTC. Translated, it gives CASSEGGGTSYNEQYF.

This clonotype occurred a few times. The chain employs TRBV7-2 and TRBJ2-7; a possible D gene is TRBD1 (5 bases). Trimming cost V 2 bases and J 3 bases, with 14 bases left between them. The CDR3 length is 15 residues. Germline V lookup: CDR1 SGHTA, CDR2 FQGNSA. The CDR3 region has the DNA TGTGCCAGCAGCTTAACAGGAGACAACCTCTACGAGCAGTACTTC. Translation: CASSLTGDNLYEQYF.

The chain links TRBV12-3 or TRBV12-4 to TRBJ2-3, with D perhaps TRBD1 (6 bases). CDR3 length: 16 residues. Trimming removed 5 bases at V and 0 bases at J, with 15 bases between. The DNA of the CDR3 is TGTGCCAGCAGTAGCCCGACAGGTTTTAGCACAGATACGCAGTATTTT. Its protein is CASSSPTGFSTDTQYF.

This clonotype was detected a few times. J is TRBJ2-3 and V is TRBV25-1; D is ambiguous. This CDR3 spans 15 amino acids. From germline, CDR1 is MGHDK and CDR2 SYGVNS. V was cut by 2 bases and J by 3 bases, with 12 bases left in between. The DNA of the CDR3 is TGTGCCAGCAGTGAAACGAGCCCTAGTACAGATACGCAGTATTTT. This sequence encodes CASSETSPSTDTQYF.

This clonotype appeared a few times. The CDR3 spells CATSRKGYTEAFF. The CDR3 DNA sequence: TGTGCCACCAGCAGAAAGGGATACACTGAAGCTTTCTTT. This chain uses TRBV15 with TRBJ1-1; D is uncertain. The CDR3 sequence is 13 residues long. Germline CDR1 and CDR2: LNHNV and YYDKDF (reference sequence). Trimming removed 2 bases from V and 3 bases from J, with 7 bases in between.

There are a few counts of this clonotype. The chain recombines TRBV24-1 with TRBJ2-7; D could derive from TRBD1 or TRBD2 (5 bases each). The CDR3 has 15 residues. Trimming cost V 3 bases and J 7 bases, with 18 bases left between them. CDR1 is KGHDR, CDR2 SFDVKD, per germline. The CDR3 loop reads CATSDPGRTLGEQYF. Here the CDR3 DNA reads TGTGCCACCAGTGATCCGGGACGCACCCTCGGTGAGCAGTACTTC.

About this clonotype itself: An end of the junction does not agree with germline; a read error may underlie this. The rearrangement joins TRBV20-1 to TRBJ2-3, with 8 nucleotides matching TRBD2. Per the germline V gene, CDR1 is DFQATT and CDR2 is SNEGSKA (reference sequence). The length of the CDR3 is 17 residues. As DNA, the CDR3 is TGCTGTGCTTCCCCCCTGTTGGGCGGGGGGCGCACAGATACGCAGTATTTT. It codes for CCASPLLGGGRTDTQYF.

The chain uses TRBV7-3 and TRBJ2-1; 11 nucleotides align to TRBD2. J was trimmed by 10 bases and V by 5 bases; bases with no gene match: 10. Germline V lookup: CDR1 SGHTA, CDR2 FQGTGA. The CDR3 sequence is 15 residues long. The CDR3 region has the DNA TGTGCCAGCAGCCCTAGCGGGGGGACCAATCAGGAGCAGTTCTTC. Protein: CASSPSGGTNQEQFF.

This clonotype was seen many times. V gene TRBV4-1 combines with J gene TRBJ1-5, with D possibly matching TRBD1 (6 bases). Looked up from germline, CDR1 is MGHRA and CDR2 is YSYEKL. The CDR3 extends over 15 amino acids. Trimming removed 3 bases from V and 5 bases from J, with 14 bases in between. The CDR3 bases are TGCGCCAGCAGCCATGAATGGGGGGCAGATCAGCCCCAGCATTTT. Translating gives CASSHEWGADQPQHF.

This chain uses TRBV20-1 with TRBJ2-5; possible D gene TRBD1, 6 bases. Germline V lookup: CDR1 DFQATT, CDR2 SNEGSKA (reference sequence). The CDR3 covers 13 residues. The CDR3 sequence is CSLRWGLQETQYF. CDR3 DNA sequence: TGCAGCCTCAGGTGGGGGCTCCAAGAGACCCAGTACTTC.

This clonotype occurred many times. This chain joins TRBV2 and TRBJ1-5; 7 bases are a match to TRBD1. Losses at the gene ends were 9 bases for V and 2 bases for J; bases not matched to a gene: 4. CDR3 length: 13 residues. CDR1 is SNHLY and CDR2 is FYNNEI in the germline V gene. The CDR3 sequence is CASRDRGNQPQHF. The CDR3 nucleotides read TGTGCCAGTAGAGACAGGGGCAATCAGCCCCAGCATTTT.